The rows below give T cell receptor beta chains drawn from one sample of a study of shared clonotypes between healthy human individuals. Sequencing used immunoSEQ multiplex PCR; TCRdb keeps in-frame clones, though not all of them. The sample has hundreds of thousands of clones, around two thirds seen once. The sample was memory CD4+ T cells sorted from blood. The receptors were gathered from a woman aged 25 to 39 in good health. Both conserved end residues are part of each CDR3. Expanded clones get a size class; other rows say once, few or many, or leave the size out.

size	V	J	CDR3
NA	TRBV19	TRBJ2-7	CASRRPGLVGEQYF
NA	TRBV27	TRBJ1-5	CASSSGTGYNQPQHF
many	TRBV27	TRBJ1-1	CASSLDRFGNTEAFF
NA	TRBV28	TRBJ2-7	CASRGPGQGNEQYF
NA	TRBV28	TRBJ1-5	CASSADRGHYSNQPQHF
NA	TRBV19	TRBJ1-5	CASSMQDSNQPQHF
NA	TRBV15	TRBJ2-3	CATSRTDTQYF
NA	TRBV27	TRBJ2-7	CASSSMSGRAEQYF
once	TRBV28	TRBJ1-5	CASSSRTGMRVVNQPQHF
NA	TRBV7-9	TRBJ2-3	CASSFGTDTQYF
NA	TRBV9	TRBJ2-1	CASSDTGTSLQQFF
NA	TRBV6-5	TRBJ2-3	CASSYSGVASTDTQYF